The next 3 T cell receptor beta chains were all read from a single sample in a study of graft-versus-host responses after intestinal transplantation. Assay used: immunoSEQ multiplex PCR; TCRdb lists only in-frame clones, some missing. The sample has approximately 7,000 clones, roughly 69% seen once. Researchers processed graft tissue to release intraepithelial and lamina propria lymphocytes. The sequences come from ileum tissue, collected 230 to 240 days after intestinal transplantation. Receptors were obtained from a human patient who received an intestinal transplant, so some T cells may come from the graft donor.

The table lists this clone with a few counts. Other DNA sequences within the sample encode an identical CDR3. The chain carries TRBV7-2 and TRBJ2-5; D is perhaps TRBD2 (7 bases). The CDR3 contains 15 residues. Germline CDR1 is SGHTA and CDR2 is FQGNSA. V dropped 1 base and J dropped 1 base, with 10 bases sitting between them. Here the CDR3 DNA reads TGTGCCAGCAGCTTAGGGGGGGGCGGCCAAGAGACCCAGTACTTC. This encodes CASSLGGGGQETQYF.

The sample holds one count of this clone. The V gene is TRBV6-4, the J gene TRBJ2-1, with 8 bases identical to TRBD2. This CDR3 comprises 14 residues. J lost 6 bases, V lost 2 bases, and 3 bases had no gene match. Germline loops: CDR1 MRHNA, CDR2 SNTAGT. This chain's CDR3 is CASSDTGGANEQFF. The CDR3 nucleotides read TGTGCCAGCAGTGACACCGGGGGGGCCAATGAGCAGTTCTTC.

The chain is built from TRBV29-1 and TRBJ2-3; D gene unclear. From germline, CDR1 is SQVTM and CDR2 ANQGSEA. This CDR3 contains 13 residues. The ends were cut back, 2 bases at V and 2 bases at J, with 8 bases in the middle. CDR3 in amino acids: CSVELTVTDTQYF. Written as DNA, the CDR3 is TGCAGCGTTGAACTTACGGTCACAGATACGCAGTATTTT.